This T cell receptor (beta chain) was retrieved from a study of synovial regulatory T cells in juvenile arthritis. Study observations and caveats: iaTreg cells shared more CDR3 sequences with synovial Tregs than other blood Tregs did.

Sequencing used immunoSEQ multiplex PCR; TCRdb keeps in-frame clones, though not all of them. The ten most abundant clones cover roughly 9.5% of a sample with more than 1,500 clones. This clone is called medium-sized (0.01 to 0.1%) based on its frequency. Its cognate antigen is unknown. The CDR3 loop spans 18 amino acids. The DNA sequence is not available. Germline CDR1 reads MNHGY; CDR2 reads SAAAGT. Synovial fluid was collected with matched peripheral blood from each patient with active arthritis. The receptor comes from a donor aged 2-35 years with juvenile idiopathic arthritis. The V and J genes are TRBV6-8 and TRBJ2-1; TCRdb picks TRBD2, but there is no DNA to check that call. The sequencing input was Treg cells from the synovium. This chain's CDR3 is CASSYLNLGLAGDGEQFF.